The rows below give T cell receptor beta chains drawn from one sample of a study of cytomegalovirus exposure and HLA in healthy donors. Profiled with immunoSEQ multiplex PCR; TCRdb holds only in-frame clones, not every one. Of some 180,000 clones in the sample, roughly 80% are singletons; the top ten hold about 2.5%. Material for sequencing was PBMCs. The origin of the receptors is a male donor in good health and CMV-seronegative. Both conserved end residues are part of each CDR3. The order of the fields is clone size, J gene, V gene, D gene, CDR3 protein, CDR3 DNA. A D gene is named only where the DNA matches it firmly. Only some rows state a clone size, as once, few, many or a class for expanded clones.

clone size: NA
J gene: TRBJ2-5
V gene: TRBV7-2
D gene: TRBD2
CDR3 protein: CASSRTGRRETQYF
CDR3 DNA: TGTGCCAGCAGCCGTACCGGGAGGCGGGAGACCCAGTACTTC

clone size: NA
J gene: TRBJ1-2
V gene: TRBV5-1
D gene: NA
CDR3 protein: CASSLGITGTANYGYTF
CDR3 DNA: TGCGCCAGCAGCTTGGGGATTACAGGGACGGCTAACTATGGCTACACCTTC

clone size: once
J gene: TRBJ1-1
V gene: TRBV4-1
D gene: NA
CDR3 protein: CASSQDRKALEAFF
CDR3 DNA: TGCGCCAGCAGCCAAGACAGAAAAGCGCTTGAAGCTTTCTTT

clone size: NA
J gene: TRBJ1-5
V gene: TRBV7-8
D gene: TRBD1
CDR3 protein: CASSYRDRGFRQPQHF
CDR3 DNA: TGTGCCAGCAGCTACCGGGACAGGGGATTTCGTCAGCCCCAGCATTTT

clone size: NA
J gene: TRBJ2-4
V gene: TRBV27
D gene: NA
CDR3 protein: CASSPPPRSGALAKNIQYF
CDR3 DNA: TGTGCCAGCAGTCCTCCCCCCCGTTCAGGGGCACTAGCCAAAAACATTCAGTACTTC

clone size: NA
J gene: TRBJ2-7
V gene: TRBV30
D gene: TRBD1
CDR3 protein: CAWTGPGQAHEQYF
CDR3 DNA: TGTGCCTGGACGGGACCAGGACAGGCTCACGAGCAGTACTTC

clone size: once
J gene: TRBJ1-2
V gene: TRBV7-2
D gene: TRBD1
CDR3 protein: CASSLRDRAGYGYTF
CDR3 DNA: TGTGCCAGCAGCTTAAGAGACAGGGCGGGCTATGGCTACACCTTC

clone size: NA
J gene: TRBJ2-6
V gene: TRBV14
D gene: NA
CDR3 protein: CASSQGSQGSGANVLTF
CDR3 DNA: TGTGCCAGCAGCCAAGGGTCACAGGGTTCTGGGGCCAACGTCCTGACTTTC

clone size: NA
J gene: TRBJ1-3
V gene: TRBV5-1
D gene: NA
CDR3 protein: CASSLIGVSGNTIYF
CDR3 DNA: TGCGCCAGCAGCTTGATCGGGGTATCTGGAAACACCATATATTTT

clone size: NA
J gene: TRBJ2-7
V gene: TRBV10-2
D gene: NA
CDR3 protein: CASSERGNNEQYF
CDR3 DNA: TGCGCCAGCAGTGAAAGAGGGAACAACGAGCAGTACTTC

clone size: once
J gene: TRBJ2-7
V gene: TRBV7-8
D gene: NA
CDR3 protein: CASSLVTGNYEQYF
CDR3 DNA: TGTGCCAGCAGCTTAGTCACAGGGAACTACGAGCAGTACTTC

clone size: NA
J gene: TRBJ2-1
V gene: TRBV13
D gene: TRBD2
CDR3 protein: CASSLRTSGSNNEQFF
CDR3 DNA: TGTGCCAGCAGCTTAAGGACTAGCGGTAGTAACAATGAGCAGTTCTTC

clone size: NA
J gene: TRBJ2-1
V gene: TRBV27
D gene: NA
CDR3 protein: CASSDAGGRQFF
CDR3 DNA: TGTGCCAGCAGCGATGCCGGGGGAAGGCAGTTCTTC

clone size: once
J gene: TRBJ1-5
V gene: TRBV5-8
D gene: TRBD1
CDR3 protein: CASSLRQGYSNQPQHF
CDR3 DNA: TGTGCCAGCAGCTTGAGACAGGGATATAGCAATCAGCCCCAGCATTTT

clone size: NA
J gene: TRBJ1-1
V gene: TRBV19
D gene: NA
CDR3 protein: CASSSILGGTEAFF
CDR3 DNA: TGTGCCAGTAGTTCGATTCTAGGAGGCACTGAAGCTTTCTTT

clone size: NA
J gene: TRBJ1-2
V gene: TRBV9
D gene: TRBD1
CDR3 protein: CASNRDRGYGYTF
CDR3 DNA: TGTGCCAGCAACCGGGACAGGGGTTATGGCTACACCTTC

clone size: NA
J gene: TRBJ2-7
V gene: TRBV5-1
D gene: NA
CDR3 protein: CASKQGYEQYF
CDR3 DNA: TGCGCCAGCAAACAGGGCTACGAGCAGTACTTC

clone size: NA
J gene: TRBJ1-6
V gene: TRBV27
D gene: NA
CDR3 protein: CASSPGGSGSNSPLHF
CDR3 DNA: TGTGCCAGCAGTCCCGGGGGTTCGGGCTCTAATTCACCCCTCCACTTT

clone size: NA
J gene: TRBJ2-3
V gene: TRBV6-1
D gene: NA
CDR3 protein: CASSEGPYTQYF
CDR3 DNA: TGTGCCAGCAGTGAGGGGCCGTATACGCAGTATTTT

clone size: NA
J gene: TRBJ2-1
V gene: TRBV6-6
D gene: TRBD2
CDR3 protein: CASTSAGGGYEQFF
CDR3 DNA: TGTGCCAGCACCTCTGCGGGGGGCGGGTATGAGCAGTTCTTC

clone size: NA
J gene: TRBJ2-7
V gene: TRBV4-2
D gene: NA
CDR3 protein: CASSQEIATRGYEQYF
CDR3 DNA: TGTGCCAGCAGCCAAGAAATTGCGACAAGGGGCTACGAGCAGTACTTC

clone size: once
J gene: TRBJ1-3
V gene: TRBV6-6
D gene: NA
CDR3 protein: CASSVKGVSGNTIYF
CDR3 DNA: TGTGCCAGCAGTGTGAAAGGGGTCTCTGGAAACACCATATATTTT

clone size: NA
J gene: TRBJ1-6
V gene: TRBV5-1
D gene: TRBD1
CDR3 protein: CASSLEGATNSPLHF
CDR3 DNA: TGCGCCAGCAGCTTGGAGGGGGCTACCAATTCACCCCTCCACTTT

clone size: NA
J gene: TRBJ1-1
V gene: TRBV2
D gene: TRBD1
CDR3 protein: CASSGGQGITEAFF
CDR3 DNA: TGTGCCAGCAGTGGGGGACAGGGGATAACTGAAGCTTTCTTT

clone size: NA
J gene: TRBJ1-5
V gene: TRBV19
D gene: TRBD1
CDR3 protein: CASSRDSVNQPQHF
CDR3 DNA: TGTGCCAGTAGTAGGGACAGTGTAAATCAGCCCCAGCATTTT

clone size: NA
J gene: TRBJ1-1
V gene: TRBV6-5
D gene: NA
CDR3 protein: CASSYFPGVNTEAFF
CDR3 DNA: TGTGCCAGCAGTTACTTCCCAGGGGTGAACACTGAAGCTTTCTTT

clone size: NA
J gene: TRBJ2-7
V gene: TRBV19
D gene: TRBD1
CDR3 protein: CASSDRTGGAEQYF
CDR3 DNA: TGTGCCAGTAGTGACCGGACAGGGGGCGCCGAGCAGTACTTC

clone size: NA
J gene: TRBJ1-5
V gene: TRBV19
D gene: TRBD1
CDR3 protein: CASSIQQGLTGQPQHF
CDR3 DNA: TGTGCCAGTAGTATTCAACAGGGGTTGACCGGGCAGCCCCAGCATTTT